This TCR beta chain derives from a study of OX40 agonist ivuxolimab in advanced cancers. Study information: Cohort: roughly 80% men, mean age about 60, aged about 23 to 80. Notes on the study in general: Averaging showed that CD8+ T cells had more expanded clones than CD4+ did.

Sequencing used immunoSEQ multiplex PCR; TCRdb keeps in-frame clones, though not all of them. The repertoire holds approximately 84,000 clones, with 80% to 95% as singletons. Points on this clone: The antigen is not known.

The V gene end was trimmed by 0 bases and the J gene end by 7 bases; junction bases not matched to a gene: 2. The CDR3 sequence is 15 residues long. Germline CDR1 and CDR2: SGHRS and YFSETQ. The TCR was taken from an adult with an advanced solid tumor such as melanoma, head and neck, liver or kidney cancer. The sequencing here drew on CD4+ or CD8+ T cells sorted from blood, taken in a trial of the OX40 agonist ivuxolimab. V is TRBV5-1 and J is TRBJ1-6; 9 bases fit TRBD1. The CDR3: CASSLGTGVNSPLHF. The CDR3 DNA is TGCGCCAGCAGCTTGGGGACAGGGGTGAATTCACCCCTCCACTTT.